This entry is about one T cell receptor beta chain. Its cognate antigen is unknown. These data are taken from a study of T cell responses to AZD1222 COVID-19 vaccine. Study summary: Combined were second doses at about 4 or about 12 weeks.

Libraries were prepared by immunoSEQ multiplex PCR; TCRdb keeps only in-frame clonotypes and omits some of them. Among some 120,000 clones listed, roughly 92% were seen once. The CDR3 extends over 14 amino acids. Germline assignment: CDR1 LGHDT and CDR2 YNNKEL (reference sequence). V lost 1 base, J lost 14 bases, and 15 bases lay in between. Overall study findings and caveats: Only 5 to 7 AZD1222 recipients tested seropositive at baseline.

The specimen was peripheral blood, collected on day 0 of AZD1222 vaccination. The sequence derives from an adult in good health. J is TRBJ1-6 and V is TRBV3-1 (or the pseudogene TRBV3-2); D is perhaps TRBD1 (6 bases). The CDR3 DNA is TGTGCCAGCAGCCAAGTTTCAGGGGATAGAACCCTCCACTTT. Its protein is CASSQVSGDRTLHF.